The clone carrying this TCR beta chain has at least ten counts. Researchers took RNA transcripts and amplified the TCR beta CDR3 regions from them. First-round RT-PCR with HTBI primers amplified the TCR CDR3 region. TCRdb recomputed calls from the multiplex PCR reads with MiXCR, one row per CDR3 protein. The repertoire holds hundreds of thousands of distinct CDR3 sequences, with approximately 13% as singletons. Germline values: CDR1 DFQATT, CDR2 SNEGSKA (reference sequence). The V gene lost 0 bases and the J gene lost 0 bases, with 12 bases spanning the gap. The CDR3 has 15 amino acids. The data derive from a study of T cells in Graves' hyperthyroidism and ophthalmopathy. Recently diagnosed hyperthyroidism of less than 2 months' duration affected patients aged 18 to 65. The PBMCs had their origin in approximately 10 ml of fresh peripheral blood.

The V gene is TRBV20-1, the J gene TRBJ2-7, with unresolved D. The sequence was obtained from a woman under 30 with Graves' hyperthyroidism. Sequencing input: blood. For the CDR3, the DNA is TGCAGTGCTAGAGATCTTTACCACACCTCCTACGAGCAGTACTTC. Translating gives CSARDLYHTSYEQYF.